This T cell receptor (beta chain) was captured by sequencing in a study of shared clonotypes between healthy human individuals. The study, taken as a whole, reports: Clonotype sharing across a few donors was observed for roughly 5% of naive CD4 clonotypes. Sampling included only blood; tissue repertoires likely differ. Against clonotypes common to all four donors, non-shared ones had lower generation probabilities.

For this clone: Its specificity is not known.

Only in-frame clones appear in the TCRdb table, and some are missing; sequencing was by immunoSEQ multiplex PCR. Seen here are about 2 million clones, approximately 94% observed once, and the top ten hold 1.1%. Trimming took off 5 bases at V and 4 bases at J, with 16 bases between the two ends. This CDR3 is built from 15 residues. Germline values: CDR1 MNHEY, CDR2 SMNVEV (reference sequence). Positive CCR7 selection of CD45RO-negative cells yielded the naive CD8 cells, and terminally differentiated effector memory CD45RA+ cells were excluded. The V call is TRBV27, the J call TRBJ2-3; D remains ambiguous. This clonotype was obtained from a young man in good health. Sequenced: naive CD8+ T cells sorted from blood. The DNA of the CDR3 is TGTGCCAGCAGTCCCAAAGACGACTTGCCAGATACGCAGTATTTT. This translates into CASSPKDDLPDTQYF.